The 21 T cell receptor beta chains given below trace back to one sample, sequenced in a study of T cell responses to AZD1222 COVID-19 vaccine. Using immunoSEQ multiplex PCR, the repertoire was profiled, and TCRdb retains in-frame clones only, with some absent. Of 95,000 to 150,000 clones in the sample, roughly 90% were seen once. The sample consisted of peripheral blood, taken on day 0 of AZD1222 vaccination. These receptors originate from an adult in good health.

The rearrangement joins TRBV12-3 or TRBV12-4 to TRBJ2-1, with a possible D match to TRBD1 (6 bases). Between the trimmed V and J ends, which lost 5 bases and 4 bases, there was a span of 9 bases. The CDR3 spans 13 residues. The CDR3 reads CASSLDRYNEQFF. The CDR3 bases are TGTGCCAGCAGTCTGGACAGATACAATGAGCAGTTCTTC.

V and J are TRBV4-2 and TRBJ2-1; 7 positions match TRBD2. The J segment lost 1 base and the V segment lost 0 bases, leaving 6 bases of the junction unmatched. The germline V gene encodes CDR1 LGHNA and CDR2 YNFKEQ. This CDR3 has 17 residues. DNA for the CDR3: TGTGCCAGCAGCCAAGATTCGTCTAGCGGTTCCTACAATGAGCAGTTCTTC. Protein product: CASSQDSSSGSYNEQFF.

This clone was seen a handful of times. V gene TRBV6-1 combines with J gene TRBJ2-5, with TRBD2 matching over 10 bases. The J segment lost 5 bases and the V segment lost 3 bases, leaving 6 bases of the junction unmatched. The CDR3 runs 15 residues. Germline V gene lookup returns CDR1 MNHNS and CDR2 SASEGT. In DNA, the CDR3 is TGTGCCAGCAGTGAGGTAGCGGGAGGTTCGGAGACCCAGTACTTC. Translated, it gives CASSEVAGGSETQYF.

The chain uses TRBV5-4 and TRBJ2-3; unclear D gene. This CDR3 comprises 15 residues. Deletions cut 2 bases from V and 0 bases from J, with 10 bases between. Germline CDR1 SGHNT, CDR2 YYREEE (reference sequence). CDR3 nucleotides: TGTGCCAGCAGCTTTGGGGTGGCTAGCACAGATACGCAGTATTTT. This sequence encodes CASSFGVASTDTQYF.

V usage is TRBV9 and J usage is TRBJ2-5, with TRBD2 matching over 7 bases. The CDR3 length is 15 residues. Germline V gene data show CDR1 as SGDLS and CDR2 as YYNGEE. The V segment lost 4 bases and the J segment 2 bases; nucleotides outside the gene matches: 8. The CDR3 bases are TGTGCCAGCAGCCCCCGGCTAGCGGTACAAGAGACCCAGTACTTC. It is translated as CASSPRLAVQETQYF.

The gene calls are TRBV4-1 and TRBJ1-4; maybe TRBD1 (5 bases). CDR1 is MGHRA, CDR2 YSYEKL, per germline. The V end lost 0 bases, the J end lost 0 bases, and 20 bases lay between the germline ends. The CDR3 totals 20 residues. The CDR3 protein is CASSQDNTWGTVPTNEKLFF. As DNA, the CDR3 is TGCGCCAGCAGCCAAGACAATACGTGGGGGACCGTCCCAACTAATGAAAAACTGTTTTTT.

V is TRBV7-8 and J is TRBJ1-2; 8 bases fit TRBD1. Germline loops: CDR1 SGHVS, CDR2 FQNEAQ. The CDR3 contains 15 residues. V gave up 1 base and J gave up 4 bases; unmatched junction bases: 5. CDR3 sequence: CASSLGGTGVYGYTF. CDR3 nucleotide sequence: TGTGCCAGCAGCTTAGGGGGGACAGGAGTCTATGGCTACACCTTC.

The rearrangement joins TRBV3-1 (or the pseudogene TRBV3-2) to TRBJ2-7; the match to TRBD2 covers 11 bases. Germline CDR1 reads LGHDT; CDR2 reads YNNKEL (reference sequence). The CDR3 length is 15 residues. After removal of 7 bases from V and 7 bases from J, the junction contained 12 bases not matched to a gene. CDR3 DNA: TGTGCCAGCACGCACCTAGCGGGAGGACGAAGTGAGCAGTACTTC. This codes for CASTHLAGGRSEQYF.

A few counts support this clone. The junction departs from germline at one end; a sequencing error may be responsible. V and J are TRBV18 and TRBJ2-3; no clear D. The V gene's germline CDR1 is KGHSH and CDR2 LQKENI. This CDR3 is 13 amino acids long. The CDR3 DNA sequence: TGTGCCAGCTCATCACATAGCACGGATACGCAGTATTTT. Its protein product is CASSSHSTDTQYF.

The CDR3 protein is CASSLQGRGEQYF. The CDR3, as DNA: TGTGCCAGCAGTTTACAAGGGAGGGGGGAGCAGTACTTC. The rearrangement joins TRBV28 to TRBJ2-7; weak D call: TRBD2 (7 bases). CDR1 is MDHEN, CDR2 SYDVKM, per germline. The V and J ends lost 2 bases and 7 bases respectively, with 12 bases between them. The CDR3 spans 13 residues.

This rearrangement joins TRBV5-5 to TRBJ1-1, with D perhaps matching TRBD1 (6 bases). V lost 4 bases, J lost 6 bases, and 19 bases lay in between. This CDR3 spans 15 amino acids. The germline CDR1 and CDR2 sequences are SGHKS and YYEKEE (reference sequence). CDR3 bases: TGTGCCAGCAGCCCCGGGGGGGCCTCGACCGCTGAAGCTTTCTTT. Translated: CASSPGGASTAEAFF.

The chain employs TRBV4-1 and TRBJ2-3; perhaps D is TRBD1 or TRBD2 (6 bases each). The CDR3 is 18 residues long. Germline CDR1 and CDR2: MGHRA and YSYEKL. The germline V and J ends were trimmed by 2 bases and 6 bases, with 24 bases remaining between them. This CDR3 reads CASSQTRGQNEKVDTQYF. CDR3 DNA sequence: TGCGCCAGCAGCCAAACCCGGGGGCAAAACGAAAAGGTGGATACGCAGTATTTT.

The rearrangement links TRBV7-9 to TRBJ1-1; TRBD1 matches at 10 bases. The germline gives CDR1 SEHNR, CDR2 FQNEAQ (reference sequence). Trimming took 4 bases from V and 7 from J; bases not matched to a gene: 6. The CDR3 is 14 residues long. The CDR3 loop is CASSYDRGLSEAFF. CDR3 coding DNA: TGTGCCAGCAGCTACGACAGGGGGCTGAGTGAAGCTTTCTTT.

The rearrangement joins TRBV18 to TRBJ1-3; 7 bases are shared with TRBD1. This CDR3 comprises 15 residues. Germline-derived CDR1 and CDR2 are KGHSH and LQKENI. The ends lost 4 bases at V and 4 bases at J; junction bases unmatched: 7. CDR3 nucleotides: TGTGCCAGCTCACACGCCAGGGGGTCCGGAAACACCATATATTTT. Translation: CASSHARGSGNTIYF.

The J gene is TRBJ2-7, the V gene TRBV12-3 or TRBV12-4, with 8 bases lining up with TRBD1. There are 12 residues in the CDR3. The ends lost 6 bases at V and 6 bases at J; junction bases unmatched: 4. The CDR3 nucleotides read TGTGCCAGCAGAGTGACAGGGGCCGAGCAGTACTTC. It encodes CASRVTGAEQYF.

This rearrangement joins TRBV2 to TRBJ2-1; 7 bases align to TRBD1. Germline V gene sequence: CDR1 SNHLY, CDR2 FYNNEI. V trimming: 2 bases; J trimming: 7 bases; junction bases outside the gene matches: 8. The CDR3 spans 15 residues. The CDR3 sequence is CASSETVQGLNEQFF. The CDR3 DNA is TGTGCCAGCAGTGAAACGGTACAGGGGTTAAATGAGCAGTTCTTC. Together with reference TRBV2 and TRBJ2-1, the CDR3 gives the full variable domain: EPEVTQTPSHQVTQMGQEVILRCVPISNHLYFYWYRQILGQKVEFLVSFYNNEISEKSEIFDDQFSVERPDGSNFTLKIRSTKLEDSAMYFCASSETVQGLNEQFFGPGTRLTVL.

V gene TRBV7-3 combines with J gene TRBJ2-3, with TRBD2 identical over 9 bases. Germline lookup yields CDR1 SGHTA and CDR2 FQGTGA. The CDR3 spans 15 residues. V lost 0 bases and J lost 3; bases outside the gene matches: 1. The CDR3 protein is CASSLTSGRTDTQYF. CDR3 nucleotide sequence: TGTGCCAGCAGCTTAACTAGCGGGAGAACAGATACGCAGTATTTT.

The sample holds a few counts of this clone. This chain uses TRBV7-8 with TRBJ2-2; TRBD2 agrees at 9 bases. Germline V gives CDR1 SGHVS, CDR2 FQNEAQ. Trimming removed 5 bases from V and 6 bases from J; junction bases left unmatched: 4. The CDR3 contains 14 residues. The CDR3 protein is CASSHSGSAGELFF. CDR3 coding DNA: TGTGCCAGCAGCCATAGCGGGAGCGCCGGGGAGCTGTTTTTT.

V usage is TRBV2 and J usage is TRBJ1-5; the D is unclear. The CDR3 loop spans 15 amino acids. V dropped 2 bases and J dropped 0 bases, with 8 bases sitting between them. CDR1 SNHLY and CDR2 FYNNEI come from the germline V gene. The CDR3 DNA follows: TGTGCCAGCAGTGAACTCGGGCGTAGCAATCAGCCCCAGCATTTT. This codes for CASSELGRSNQPQHF.

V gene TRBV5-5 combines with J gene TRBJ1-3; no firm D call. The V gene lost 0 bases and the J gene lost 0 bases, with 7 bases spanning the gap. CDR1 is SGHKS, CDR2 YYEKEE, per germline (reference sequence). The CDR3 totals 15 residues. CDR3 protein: CASSLGGGSGNTIYF. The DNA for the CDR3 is TGTGCCAGCAGCTTGGGTGGAGGCTCTGGAAACACCATATATTTT.

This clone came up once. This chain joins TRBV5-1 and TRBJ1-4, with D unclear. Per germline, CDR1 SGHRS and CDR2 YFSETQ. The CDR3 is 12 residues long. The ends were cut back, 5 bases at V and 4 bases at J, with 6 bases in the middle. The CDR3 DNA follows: TGCGCCAGCAGGAGGAATAATGAAAAACTGTTTTTT. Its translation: CASRRNNEKLFF.